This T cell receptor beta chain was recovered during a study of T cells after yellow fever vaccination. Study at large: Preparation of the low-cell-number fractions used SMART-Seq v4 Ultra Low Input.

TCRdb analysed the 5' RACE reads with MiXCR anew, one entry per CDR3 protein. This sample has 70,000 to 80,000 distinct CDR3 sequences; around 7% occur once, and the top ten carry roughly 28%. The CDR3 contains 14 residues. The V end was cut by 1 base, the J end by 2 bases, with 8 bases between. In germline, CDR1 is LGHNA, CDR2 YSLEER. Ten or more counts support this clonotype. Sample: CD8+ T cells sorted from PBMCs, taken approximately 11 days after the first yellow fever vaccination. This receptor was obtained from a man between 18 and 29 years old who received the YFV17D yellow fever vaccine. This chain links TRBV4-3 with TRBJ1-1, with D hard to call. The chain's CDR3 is CASSQVERNTEAFF. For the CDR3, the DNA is TGCGCCAGCAGCCAAGTGGAGCGCAACACTGAAGCTTTCTTT.